This T cell receptor beta chain derives from a study of blood T cell repertoires in COVID-19. Overall study context: The analysed material was cDNA or gDNA that came from T cells, B-cell-depleted T cells, or PBMCs.

This clone has a single count. Germline CDR1 LNHDA, CDR2 SQIVND (reference sequence). With V trimmed by 5 bases and J by 5 bases, 8 bases remained unmatched. This CDR3 has 14 residues. This table comes from immunoSEQ multiplex PCR, and its TCRdb copy is limited to in-frame clones, with some not included. The table has approximately 270,000 clones, around 88% seen once. The specimen sequenced was peripheral blood. The receptor's source is an older man with acute or convalescent COVID-19. The chain combines TRBV19 with TRBJ1-1; TRBD1 aligns across 7 bases. CDR3 region: CASSFRDRPTEAFF. The CDR3 DNA reads TGTGCCAGTAGTTTCCGGGACAGACCGACTGAAGCTTTCTTT.